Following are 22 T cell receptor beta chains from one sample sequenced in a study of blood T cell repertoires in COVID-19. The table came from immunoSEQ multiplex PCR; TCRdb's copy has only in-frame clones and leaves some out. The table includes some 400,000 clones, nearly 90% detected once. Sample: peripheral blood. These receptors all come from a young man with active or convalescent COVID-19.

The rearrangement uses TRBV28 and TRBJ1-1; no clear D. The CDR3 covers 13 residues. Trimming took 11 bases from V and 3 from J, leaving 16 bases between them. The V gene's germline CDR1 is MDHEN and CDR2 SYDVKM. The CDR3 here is CAGRRSGDTEAFF. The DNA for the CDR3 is TGTGCCGGGAGGCGATCCGGGGACACTGAAGCTTTCTTT.

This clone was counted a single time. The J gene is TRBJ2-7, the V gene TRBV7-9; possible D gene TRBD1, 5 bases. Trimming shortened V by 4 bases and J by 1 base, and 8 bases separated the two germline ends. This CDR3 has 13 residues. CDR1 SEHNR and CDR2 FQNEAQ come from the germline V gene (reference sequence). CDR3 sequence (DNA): TGTGCCAGCAGCTACTCAGGGTCCTACGAGCAGTACTTC. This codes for CASSYSGSYEQYF.

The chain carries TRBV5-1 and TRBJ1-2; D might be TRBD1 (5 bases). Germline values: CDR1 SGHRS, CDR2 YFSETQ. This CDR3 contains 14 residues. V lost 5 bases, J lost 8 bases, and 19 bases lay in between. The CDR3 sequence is CASRMDPPGKGYTF. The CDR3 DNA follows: TGCGCCAGCAGAATGGACCCCCCAGGGAAAGGCTACACCTTC.

The CDR3 DNA reads TGTGCCAGCAGTTACTCGACAGGGGGCGGCGGAGAGACCCAGTACTTC. This sequence encodes CASSYSTGGGGETQYF. This chain joins TRBV6-5 and TRBJ2-5; the match to TRBD1 covers 10 bases. Germline V CDR1 and CDR2: MNHEY, SVGAGI. With V trimmed by 0 bases and J by 4 bases, 5 bases remained unmatched. This CDR3 region has 16 residues.

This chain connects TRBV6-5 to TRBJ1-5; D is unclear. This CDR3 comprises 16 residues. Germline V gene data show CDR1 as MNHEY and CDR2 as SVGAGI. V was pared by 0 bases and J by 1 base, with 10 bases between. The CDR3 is CASSYSRGGSNQPQHF. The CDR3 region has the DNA TGTGCCAGCAGTTACTCGAGAGGTGGGAGCAATCAGCCCCAGCATTTT.

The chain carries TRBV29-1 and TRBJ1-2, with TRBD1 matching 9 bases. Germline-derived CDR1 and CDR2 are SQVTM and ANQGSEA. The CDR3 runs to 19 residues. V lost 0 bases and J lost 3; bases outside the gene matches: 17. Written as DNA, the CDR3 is TGCAGCGTTGAAGATTGGGCCACGGGACAGGGTGGCTCCGACTATGGCTACACCTTC. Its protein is CSVEDWATGQGGSDYGYTF.

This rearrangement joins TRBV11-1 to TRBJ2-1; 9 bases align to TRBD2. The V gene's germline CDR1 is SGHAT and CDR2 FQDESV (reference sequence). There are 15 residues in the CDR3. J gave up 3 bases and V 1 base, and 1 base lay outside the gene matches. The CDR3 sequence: CASSLGLADYNEQFF. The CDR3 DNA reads TGTGCCAGCAGCTTAGGACTAGCGGACTACAATGAGCAGTTCTTC. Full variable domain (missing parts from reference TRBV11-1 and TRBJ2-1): EAEVAQSPRYKITEKSQAVAFWCDPISGHATLYWYRQILGQGPELLVQFQDESVVDDSQLPKDRFSAERLKGVDSTLKIQPAELGDSAMYLCASSLGLADYNEQFFGPGTRLTVL.

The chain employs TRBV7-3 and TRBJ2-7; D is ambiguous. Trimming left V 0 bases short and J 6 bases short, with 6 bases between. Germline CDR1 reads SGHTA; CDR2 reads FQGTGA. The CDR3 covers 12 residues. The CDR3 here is CASSLTRCEQYF. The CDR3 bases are TGTGCCAGCAGCTTAACGAGGTGCGAGCAGTACTTC.

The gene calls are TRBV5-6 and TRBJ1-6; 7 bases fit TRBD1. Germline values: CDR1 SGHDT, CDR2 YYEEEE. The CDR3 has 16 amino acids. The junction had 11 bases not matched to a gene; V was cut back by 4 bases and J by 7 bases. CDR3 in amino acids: CASSLRIPTGNSPLHF. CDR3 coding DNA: TGTGCCAGCAGCCTCCGAATTCCGACAGGGAATTCACCCCTCCACTTT. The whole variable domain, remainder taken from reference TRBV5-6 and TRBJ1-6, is DAGVTQSPTHLIKTRGQQVTLRCSPKSGHDTVSWYQQALGQGPQFIFQYYEEEERQRGNFPDRFSGHQFPNYSSELNVNALLLGDSALYLCASSLRIPTGNSPLHFGNGTRLTVT.

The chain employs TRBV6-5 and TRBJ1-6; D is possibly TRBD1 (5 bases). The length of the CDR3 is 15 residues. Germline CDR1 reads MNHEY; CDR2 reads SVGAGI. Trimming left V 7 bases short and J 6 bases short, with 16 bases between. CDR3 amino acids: CASTDRKLSNSPLHF. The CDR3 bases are TGTGCCAGCACCGACAGAAAATTAAGTAATTCACCCCTCCACTTT.

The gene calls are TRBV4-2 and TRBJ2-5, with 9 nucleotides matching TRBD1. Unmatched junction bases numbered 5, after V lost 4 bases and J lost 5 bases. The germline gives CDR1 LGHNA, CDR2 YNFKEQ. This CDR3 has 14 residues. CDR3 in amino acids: CASSLQGARETQYF. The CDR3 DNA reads TGTGCCAGCAGCCTACAGGGGGCGCGGGAGACCCAGTACTTC.

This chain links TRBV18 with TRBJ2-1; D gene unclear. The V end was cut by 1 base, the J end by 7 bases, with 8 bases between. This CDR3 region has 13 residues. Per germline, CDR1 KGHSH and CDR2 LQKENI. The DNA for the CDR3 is TGTGCCAGCTCACCACTAGAAGTTAATGAGCAGTTCTTC. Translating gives CASSPLEVNEQFF.

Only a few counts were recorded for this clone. DNA for the CDR3: TGTGCCAGCAGTTTACCTTCAAACACAGGCTATGGCTACACCTTC. Translated: CASSLPSNTGYGYTF. The chain recombines TRBV28 with TRBJ1-2, with D perhaps matching TRBD1 (5 bases). The CDR3 totals 15 residues. Germline loops: CDR1 MDHEN, CDR2 SYDVKM. V dropped 2 bases and J dropped 4 bases, with 14 bases sitting between them.

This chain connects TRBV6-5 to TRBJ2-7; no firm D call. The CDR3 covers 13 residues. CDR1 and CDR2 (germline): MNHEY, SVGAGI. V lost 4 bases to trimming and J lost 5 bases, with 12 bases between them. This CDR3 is CASSFPGSNEQYF. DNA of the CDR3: TGTGCCAGCAGTTTTCCGGGTTCCAACGAGCAGTACTTC.

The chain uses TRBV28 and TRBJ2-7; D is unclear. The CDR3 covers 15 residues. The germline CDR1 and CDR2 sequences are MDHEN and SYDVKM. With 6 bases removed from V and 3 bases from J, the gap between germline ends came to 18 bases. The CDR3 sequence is CASSSLGAADYEQYF. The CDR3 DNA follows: TGTGCCAGCAGCAGCCTTGGAGCAGCTGACTACGAGCAGTACTTC.

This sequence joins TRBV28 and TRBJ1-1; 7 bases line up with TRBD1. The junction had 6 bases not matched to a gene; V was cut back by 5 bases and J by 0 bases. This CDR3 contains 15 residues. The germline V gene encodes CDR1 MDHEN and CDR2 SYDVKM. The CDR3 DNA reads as TGTGCCAGCAGTCCAGGGACAGCGCTGAACACTGAAGCTTTCTTT. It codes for CASSPGTALNTEAFF.

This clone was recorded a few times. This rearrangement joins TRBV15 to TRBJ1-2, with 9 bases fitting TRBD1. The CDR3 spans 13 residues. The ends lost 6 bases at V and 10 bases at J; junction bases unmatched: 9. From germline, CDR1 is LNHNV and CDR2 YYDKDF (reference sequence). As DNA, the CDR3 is TGTGCCACCAGGGGTCGGGACAGGGTTTTCTACACCTTC. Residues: CATRGRDRVFYTF.

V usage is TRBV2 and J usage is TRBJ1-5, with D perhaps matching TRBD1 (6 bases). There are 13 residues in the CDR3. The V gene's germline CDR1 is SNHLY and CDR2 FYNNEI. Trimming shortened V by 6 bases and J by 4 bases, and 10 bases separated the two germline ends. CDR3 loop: CASRGDINQPQHF. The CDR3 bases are TGTGCCAGCAGGGGGGACATAAATCAGCCCCAGCATTTT.

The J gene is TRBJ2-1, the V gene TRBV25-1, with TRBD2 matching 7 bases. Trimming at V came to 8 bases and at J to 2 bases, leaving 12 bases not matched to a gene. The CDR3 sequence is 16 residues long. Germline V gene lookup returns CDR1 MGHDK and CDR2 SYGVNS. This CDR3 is CASRENWEGPYNEQFF. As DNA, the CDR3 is TGTGCCAGCCGGGAGAACTGGGAGGGCCCCTACAATGAGCAGTTCTTC.

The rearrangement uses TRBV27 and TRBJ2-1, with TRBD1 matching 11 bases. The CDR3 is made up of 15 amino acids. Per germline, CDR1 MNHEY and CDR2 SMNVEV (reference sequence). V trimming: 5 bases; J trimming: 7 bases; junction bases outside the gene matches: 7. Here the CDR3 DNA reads TGTGCCAGCAGTCCCCGGACAGGGGGCGCGAATGAGCAGTTCTTC. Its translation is CASSPRTGGANEQFF.

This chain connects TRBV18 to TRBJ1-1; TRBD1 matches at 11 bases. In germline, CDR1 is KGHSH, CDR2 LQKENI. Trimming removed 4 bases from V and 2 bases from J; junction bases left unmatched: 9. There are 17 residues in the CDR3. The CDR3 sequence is CASSRIGQGAFNTEAFF. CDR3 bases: TGTGCCAGCTCACGTATAGGACAGGGGGCTTTCAACACTGAAGCTTTCTTT. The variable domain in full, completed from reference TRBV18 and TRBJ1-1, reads NAGVMQNPRHLVRRRGQEARLRCSPMKGHSHVYWYRQLPEEGLKFMVYLQKENIIDESGMPKERFSAEFPKEGPSILRIQQVVRGDSAAYFCASSRIGQGAFNTEAFFGQGTRLTVV.

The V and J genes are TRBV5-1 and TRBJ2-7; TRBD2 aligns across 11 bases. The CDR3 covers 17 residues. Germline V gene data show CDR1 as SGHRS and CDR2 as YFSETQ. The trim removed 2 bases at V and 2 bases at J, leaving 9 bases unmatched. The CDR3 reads CASSFLTSGSLPYEQYF. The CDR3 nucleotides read TGCGCCAGCAGCTTTTTAACTAGCGGGAGCCTCCCCTACGAGCAGTACTTC.